The sequence of this TCR beta chain was determined in a study of STAT5B mutations in CD4+ large granular lymphocyte leukemia. In the study's own analysis: A productive frequency of 2.59 x 10-5 was the lowest detectable. Data came from immunoSEQ multiplex PCR; TCRdb stores just in-frame clones and leaves some out. V, J and clone size were drawn from that table, and D and trimming were deduced from the DNA. This sample has 30,000 to 40,000 clones; roughly 76% occur once, and the top ten carry about 2%. This clone was detected only a few times. The antigen is unknown. The CDR3 consists of 15 residues. CDR1 WNHNN and CDR2 SYGVQD come from the germline V gene (reference sequence). V shed 2 bases and J shed 0 bases, with 11 bases lying between them. Controls came from buffy coats of healthy blood donors. Whole-study findings and limits: Compared with healthy controls (2/35), patient top clones favored TRBV06 (8/27). Patient CD4-sorted repertoires looked more clonal than healthy CD4+ repertoires, even without putative leukemic clones.

The chain couples TRBV10-1 to TRBJ2-7; D may be TRBD1 (5 bases). This TCR was recovered from a human donor in good health. Material for sequencing was CD4+ T cells from blood buffy coats. In nucleotides, the CDR3 is TGCGCCAGCAGTGAGGGGGCCGCTAGCTCCTACGAGCAGTACTTC. This codes for CASSEGAASSYEQYF.